This passage covers 17 T cell receptor beta chains from one sample sequenced in a study of blood T cell repertoires in COVID-19. The method was immunoSEQ multiplex PCR; TCRdb's version includes in-frame clones alone and lacks a portion of them. This sample carries 95,000 to 150,000 clones, 82% of them seen once, and the ten largest clones take 4% to 5.5%. The sample taken for sequencing was peripheral blood. The receptors originated from a woman aged 65 to 85 with acute or convalescent COVID-19.

CDR3 sequence reads: CASSQDWQGSYEQYF. The DNA for the CDR3 is TGCGCCAGCAGCCAAGATTGGCAGGGCTCCTACGAGCAGTACTTC. This chain uses TRBV4-3 with TRBJ2-7; possibly TRBD1 for D (5 bases). This CDR3 region has 15 residues. V dropped 0 bases and J dropped 0 bases, with 9 bases sitting between them. Germline CDR1 is LGHNA and CDR2 is YSLEER.

This clone has only one observation. The CDR3 is CSASEGGNTEAFF. The CDR3 region has the DNA TGCAGTGCTAGTGAAGGGGGGAACACTGAAGCTTTCTTT. The rearrangement uses TRBV20-1 and TRBJ1-1; a possible D gene is TRBD1 (6 bases). V gave up 3 bases and J gave up 1 base, with 9 bases separating them. CDR1 and CDR2 from the germline V gene are DFQATT and SNEGSKA (reference sequence). The CDR3 runs to 13 residues.

The chain couples TRBV6-5 to TRBJ2-3; 11 bases are a match to TRBD2. Trimming at V came to 4 bases and at J to 6 bases, leaving 6 bases not matched to a gene. Germline CDR1 is MNHEY and CDR2 is SVGAGI. There are 15 residues in the CDR3. The CDR3 DNA follows: TGTGCCAGCAGTTGGTCTAGCGGGGGGTCTGATACGCAGTATTTT. As protein: CASSWSSGGSDTQYF.

V is TRBV2 and J is TRBJ1-1; D may be TRBD1 (5 bases). The CDR3 is made up of 17 amino acids. V lost 3 bases to trimming and J lost 0 bases, with 17 bases between them. Germline-derived CDR1 and CDR2 are SNHLY and FYNNEI. CDR3 nucleotides: TGTGCCAGCAGTGATGCCGTAACAGGCAATATGAACACTGAAGCTTTCTTT. This sequence encodes CASSDAVTGNMNTEAFF.

This clone turned up a few times. The chain is built from TRBV21-1 and TRBJ2-7; the table's D gene call, TRBD2, was not cross checked with the DNA. TRBV21-1 is given as a pseudogene. The CDR3 has 14 amino acids. The CDR3 bases are TGTGCCAGCAGCAAAGGATGGACTAAAAACGAGCAGTACGTC. Amino acid sequence: CASSKGWTKNEQYV.

The chain recombines TRBV5-5 with TRBJ2-5; the match to TRBD2 covers 9 bases. This CDR3 has 17 amino acids. V trimming: 4 bases; J trimming: 1 base; junction bases outside the gene matches: 11. Germline-derived CDR1 and CDR2 are SGHKS and YYEKEE (reference sequence). The CDR3 DNA reads as TGTGCCAGCAGCCGAGGGGCTAGCGGGACTTTCCAAGAGACCCAGTACTTC. This codes for CASSRGASGTFQETQYF. Filled out from reference TRBV5-5 and TRBJ2-5, the complete variable domain reads DAGVTQSPTHLIKTRGQQVTLRCSPISGHKSVSWYQQVLGQGPQFIFQYYEKEERGRGNFPDRFSARQFPNYSSELNVNALLLGDSALYLCASSRGASGTFQETQYFGPGTRLLVL.

This clone has just one count. This rearrangement joins TRBV20-1 to TRBJ1-5; D is uncertain. The CDR3 has 11 amino acids. Germline loops: CDR1 DFQATT, CDR2 SNEGSKA (reference sequence). V lost 7 bases and J lost 11, with 15 bases in between. The CDR3 is CSVSVGNSQHF. In nucleotides, the CDR3 is TGCAGTGTCTCAGTCGGGAATTCCCAGCATTTT.

The chain couples TRBV7-9 to TRBJ1-1; D is perhaps TRBD1 (6 bases). Trimming took off 5 bases at V and 4 bases at J, with 14 bases between the two ends. Germline CDR1 is SEHNR and CDR2 is FQNEAQ (reference sequence). The CDR3 loop spans 14 amino acids. Here the CDR3 DNA reads TGTGCCAGCAGCGAACAGGGATACGTCACTGAAGCTTTCTTT. This codes for CASSEQGYVTEAFF.

J is TRBJ1-1 and V is TRBV6-2 or TRBV6-3; possibly TRBD1 for D (5 bases). V dropped 2 bases and J dropped 5 bases, with 18 bases sitting between them. Germline V lookup: CDR1 MNHEY, CDR2 SVGEGT. The CDR3 has 16 residues. CDR3 region: CASSYIRGGVRTEAFF. The DNA of the CDR3 is TGTGCCAGCAGTTACATCCGGGGGGGTGTAAGGACTGAAGCTTTCTTT.

The rearrangement links TRBV10-3 to TRBJ1-6; tentative D call: TRBD1 (6 bases). CDR1 is ENHRY, CDR2 SYGVKD, per germline. The CDR3 totals 17 residues. V dropped 2 bases and J dropped 3 bases, with 14 bases sitting between them. The chain's CDR3 is CAISEKERGSYNSPLHF. CDR3 coding DNA: TGTGCCATCAGTGAGAAGGAAAGGGGGAGCTATAATTCACCCCTCCACTTT.

This clone was picked up a small number of times. The chain uses TRBV6-2 or TRBV6-3 and TRBJ2-5; D unresolved. The CDR3 spans 16 residues. V lost 2 bases and J 2 bases, leaving 15 bases between the germline ends. Per the germline V gene, CDR1 is MNHEY and CDR2 is SVGEGT. The CDR3 region is CASSYPFGTEQETQYF. Here the CDR3 DNA reads TGTGCCAGCAGTTACCCGTTTGGTACAGAACAAGAGACCCAGTACTTC.

The CDR3 sequence: CASSHGPRAGATQDTQYF. The CDR3, as DNA: TGTGCCAGCAGCCATGGCCCTCGGGCGGGGGCAACACAGGATACGCAGTATTTT. This chain links TRBV5-5 with TRBJ2-3; D is perhaps TRBD2 (7 bases). CDR3 length equals 18 residues. Germline assignment: CDR1 SGHKS and CDR2 YYEKEE (reference sequence). The ends were cut back, 4 bases at V and 6 bases at J, with 27 bases in the middle.

The CDR3 DNA reads TGTGCCAGCTCACCACAGGCAGGGAGAAACACCATATATTTT. It specifies CASSPQAGRNTIYF. This chain connects TRBV18 to TRBJ1-3, with a possible D match to TRBD1 (5 bases). V dropped 1 base and J dropped 5 bases, with 9 bases sitting between them. The CDR3 covers 14 residues. Germline V gene lookup returns CDR1 KGHSH and CDR2 LQKENI.

The chain uses TRBV30 and TRBJ1-6; no firm D call. The germline V gene has CDR1 GTSNPN and CDR2 SVGIG (reference sequence). V lost 5 bases and J 0 bases, leaving 11 bases between the germline ends. The CDR3 has 15 amino acids. The DNA of the CDR3 is TGTGCCTGGTCGGCCCCGGGCTCCTATAATTCACCCCTCCACTTT. Its protein is CAWSAPGSYNSPLHF.

CDR3 in amino acids: CASSQGQNYGYTF. CDR3 bases: TGTGCCAGCAGTCAGGGACAGAACTATGGCTACACCTTC. The V and J genes are TRBV6-2 or TRBV6-3 and TRBJ1-2; 7 positions match TRBD1. V shed 5 bases and J 2 bases; nucleotides not matched to a gene: 2. The CDR3 is made up of 13 amino acids. Germline V gives CDR1 MNHEY, CDR2 SVGEGT.

The rearrangement joins TRBV5-1 to TRBJ2-5, with a tentative D call TRBD1 (6 bases). Germline CDR1 is SGHRS and CDR2 is YFSETQ. V shed 1 base and J shed 2 bases, with 9 bases lying between them. The CDR3 has 14 residues. CDR3 coding DNA: TGCGCCAGCAGCTTGACAGGGTTACAAGAGACCCAGTACTTC. It encodes CASSLTGLQETQYF.

The gene calls are TRBV28 and TRBJ1-2; 7 bases match TRBD1. The CDR3 runs to 14 residues. Germline CDR1 reads MDHEN; CDR2 reads SYDVKM. V shed 2 bases, J shed 8 bases, and the junction held 8 bases outside the gene matches. This chain's CDR3 is CASSLRAGGRGYTF. Written as DNA, the CDR3 is TGTGCCAGCAGTTTACGGGCAGGGGGTCGGGGCTACACCTTC.